This T cell receptor beta chain was recovered during a study of beta chain features in type 1 diabetes (dated by TCRdb to between 2017 and 2018). As for the study more broadly: No differences in mean age, gender distribution, total cell number or subset yield were found between patients and healthy donors. A total of approximately 110,000,000 sorted cells were examined across all samples, and a strong correlation was observed between cell number per subset and RNA yield. In the study, recently diagnosed type 1 diabetes patients and matched healthy donors were compared on the TCRB repertoires of their sorted circulating CD4+ T cell subsets. Regulatory and stem cell-like memory subsets were obtained from only 8 patients and about eight healthy donors, while naive and central memory subsets were obtained from all 30 or so donors. Study-level results and caveats: PCR might favor shorter templates, but patient and control samples were amplified and corrected together, so any skew would affect both groups equally. Because cDNA was sequenced instead of genomic DNA, activated cells with high expression could be over-represented, although the groups did not differ in activation or CD3 levels. Because the HLA sub-analyses included only small numbers of individuals, any influence of HLA type on TCRB rearrangement was left unresolved. The naive, central memory and regulatory TCRB repertoires appeared to resemble one another more closely among patients than among healthy donors. In all four CD4+ subsets, TCRB CDR3 length was moderately but significantly shorter in type 1 diabetes patients. At VDJ recombination sites, patients with type 1 diabetes made fewer insertions and deleted more nucleotides, a pattern implying thymic rearrangement abnormalities.

Including cysteine and phenylalanine, the CDR3 has 17 amino acids. CDR3 DNA only is kept here, 51 bases in frame from base 1. In the germline V gene (reference sequence), CDR1 corresponds to LNHDA and CDR2 to SQIVND. V was cut back by 4 bases and J by 4 bases, leaving a gap of 21 bases between them. Each donor gave one peripheral blood draw, about 100 mL on average, collected into heparinised tubes. A BD FACSAria II was used to sort naive, central memory, regulatory and stem cell-like memory CD4+ T cells with a panel that included CD45RO, CCR7, CD25, CD127, CD95 and CD27. A purity above 95% was achieved for all sorted populations. PBMCs were isolated right away by Lymphoprep density gradient centrifugation and were stained directly, without culture. So that batch effects would be minimized, each experiment stained and sorted samples in pairs, pairing one healthy donor with one patient. The entire isolated RNA was reverse transcribed using the High Capacity cDNA Reverse Transcription Kit, and thus expressed TCRB transcripts were sequenced. Deep immunoSEQ sequencing was performed on naive, central memory and regulatory T cell samples, with an average of roughly 3.6 million total reads per sample. Sorted cells were lysed in RLT buffer, and RNA was extracted using DNase-treated RNeasy Micro or Mini kits according to cell number. To prevent cross-contamination, each cell subset was processed individually, whereas patient and healthy donor samples were processed jointly. Using the immunoSEQ multiplex PCR, TCRB sequences were amplified from cDNA into 87-bp fragments spanning the CDR3 region. Sequencing of the amplicons was performed on the Illumina HiSeq platform. Turning to the authors' computational methods: PCR bias was computationally corrected using synthetic template baselines, reads within Hamming distance 2 were collapsed, and singletons that could not be merged were discarded. Reads were aligned against IMGT to assign V, D and J genes, CDR3 length and insertions or deletions at six rearrangement sites. Clonotype counts were normalized to sorted cell number within each subset before computing true diversity and Gini coefficients with the tcR R package. The overlap coefficient, calculated on TCRB nucleotide sequences, was used to quantify repertoire sharing. Imported from immuneACCESS, the table was reduced by TCRdb to in-frame sequences with V and J called. These copies leave out some clones; in studies compared against another copy, an unresolved V gene accounts for under half, and the cause of the remainder is not known. The D gene and trimming were derived from the DNA, and the V and J assignments and clone size from that table. Recorded for this sample are fewer than 350,000 clones; approximately 8.1% of them occurred a single time. Of the sample, approximately 1% falls within the top ten clones.

Of note for this clone: Its cognate antigen has yet to be identified. Base qualities are missing; no much larger clone stands one base away.

This receptor was obtained from a woman between 18 and 29 years old in good health. Sequences were obtained from central memory CD4+ T cells from blood. The chain is assembled from TRBV19 and TRBJ2-3; the D gene is perhaps TRBD2, from 6 matching bases. CDR3 loop: CASSTYGSTRVSDTQYF. The nucleotides read TGTGCCAGTAGTACCTACGGGAGTACGAGGGTGTCAGATACGCAGTATTTT.